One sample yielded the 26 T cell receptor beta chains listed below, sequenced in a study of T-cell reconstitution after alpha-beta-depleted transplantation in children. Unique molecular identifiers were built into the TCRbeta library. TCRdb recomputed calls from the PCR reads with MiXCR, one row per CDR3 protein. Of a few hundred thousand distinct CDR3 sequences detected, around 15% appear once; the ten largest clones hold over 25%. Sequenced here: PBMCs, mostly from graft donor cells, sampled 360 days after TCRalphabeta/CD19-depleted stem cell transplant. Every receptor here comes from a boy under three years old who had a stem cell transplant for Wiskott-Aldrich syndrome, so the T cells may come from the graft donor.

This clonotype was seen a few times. CDR3 nucleotide sequence: TGTGCCAGCAGGATCGGGACACCAAACACTGAAGCTTTCTTT. Translating it yields CASRIGTPNTEAFF. The J gene is TRBJ1-1, the V gene TRBV27; D is possibly TRBD1 (6 bases). The CDR3 covers 14 residues. The germline V and J ends were trimmed by 6 bases and 2 bases, with 13 bases remaining between them. Germline V lookup: CDR1 MNHEY, CDR2 SMNVEV (reference sequence).

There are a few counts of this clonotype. CDR3 DNA: TGTGCCACCAGTGAGACAGGGGGCCGGAGGGAGACCCAGTACTTC. This encodes CATSETGGRRETQYF. The chain couples TRBV24-1 to TRBJ2-5; the match to TRBD1 covers 10 bases. The germline V gene encodes CDR1 KGHDR and CDR2 SFDVKD. This CDR3 comprises 15 residues. V dropped 4 bases and J dropped 5; count of bases not matched to a gene: 6.

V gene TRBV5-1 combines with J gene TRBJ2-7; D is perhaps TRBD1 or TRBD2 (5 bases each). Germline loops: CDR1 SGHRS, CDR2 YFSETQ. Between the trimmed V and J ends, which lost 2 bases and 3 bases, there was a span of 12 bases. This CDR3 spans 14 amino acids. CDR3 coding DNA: TGCGCCAGCAGCTTCCAGGGTGGGGGCTACGAGCAGTACTTC. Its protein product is CASSFQGGGYEQYF.

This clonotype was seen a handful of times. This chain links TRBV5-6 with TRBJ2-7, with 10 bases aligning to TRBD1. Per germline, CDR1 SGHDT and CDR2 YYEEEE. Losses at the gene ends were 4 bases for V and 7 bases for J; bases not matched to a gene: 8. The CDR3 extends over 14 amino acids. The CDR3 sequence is CASSRRQGAAEQYF. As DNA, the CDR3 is TGTGCCAGCAGCAGGCGACAGGGGGCAGCGGAGCAGTACTTC. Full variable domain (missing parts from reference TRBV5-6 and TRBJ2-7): DAGVTQSPTHLIKTRGQQVTLRCSPKSGHDTVSWYQQALGQGPQFIFQYYEEEERQRGNFPDRFSGHQFPNYSSELNVNALLLGDSALYLCASSRRQGAAEQYFGPGTRLTVT.

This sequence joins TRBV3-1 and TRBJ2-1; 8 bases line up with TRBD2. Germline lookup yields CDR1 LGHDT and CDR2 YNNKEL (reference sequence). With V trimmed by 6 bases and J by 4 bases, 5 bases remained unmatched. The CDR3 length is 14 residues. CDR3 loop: CASSRGGGYNEQFF. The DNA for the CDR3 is TGTGCCAGCAGTCGAGGCGGGGGGTACAATGAGCAGTTCTTC.

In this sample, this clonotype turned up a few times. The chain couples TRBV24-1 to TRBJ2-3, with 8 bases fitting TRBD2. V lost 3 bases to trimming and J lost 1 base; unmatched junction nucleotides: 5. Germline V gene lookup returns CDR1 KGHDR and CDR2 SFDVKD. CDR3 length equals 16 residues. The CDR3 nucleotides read TGTGCCACCAGTGATCCTCGAGCGGGAGGCACAGATACGCAGTATTTT. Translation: CATSDPRAGGTDTQYF.

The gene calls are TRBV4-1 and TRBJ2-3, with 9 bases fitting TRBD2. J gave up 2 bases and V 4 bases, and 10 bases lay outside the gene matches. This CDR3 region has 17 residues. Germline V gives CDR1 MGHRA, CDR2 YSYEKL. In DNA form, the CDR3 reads TGCGCCAGCAGCCTTCCTGCTAGCGGGGCCGACACAGATACGCAGTATTTT. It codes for CASSLPASGADTDTQYF.

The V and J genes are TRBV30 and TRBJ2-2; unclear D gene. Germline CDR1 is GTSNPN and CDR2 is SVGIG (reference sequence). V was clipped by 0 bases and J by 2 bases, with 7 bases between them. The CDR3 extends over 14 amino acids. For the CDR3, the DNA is TGTGCCTGGAGTGTACTTGAAAACACCGGGGAGCTGTTTTTT. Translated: CAWSVLENTGELFF.

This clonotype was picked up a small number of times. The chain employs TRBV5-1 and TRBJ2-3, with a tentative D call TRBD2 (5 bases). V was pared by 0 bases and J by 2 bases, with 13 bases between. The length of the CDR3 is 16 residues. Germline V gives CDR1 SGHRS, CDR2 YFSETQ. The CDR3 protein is CASSLGPRGDTDTQYF. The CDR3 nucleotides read TGCGCCAGCAGCTTGGGCCCCCGGGGTGACACAGATACGCAGTATTTT.

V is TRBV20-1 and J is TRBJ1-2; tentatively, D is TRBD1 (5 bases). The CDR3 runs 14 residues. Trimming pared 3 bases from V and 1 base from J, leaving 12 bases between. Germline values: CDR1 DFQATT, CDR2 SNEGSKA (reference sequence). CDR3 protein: CSASRSGLNYGYTF. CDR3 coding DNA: TGCAGTGCTAGTCGTTCAGGGCTTAACTATGGCTACACCTTC.

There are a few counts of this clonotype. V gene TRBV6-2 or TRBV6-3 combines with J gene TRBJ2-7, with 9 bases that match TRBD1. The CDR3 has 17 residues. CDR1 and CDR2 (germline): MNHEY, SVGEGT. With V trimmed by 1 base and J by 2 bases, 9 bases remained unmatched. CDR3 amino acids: CASSYLTGTGKPYEQYF. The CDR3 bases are TGTGCCAGCAGTTACTTAACCGGGACAGGGAAACCCTACGAGCAGTACTTC.

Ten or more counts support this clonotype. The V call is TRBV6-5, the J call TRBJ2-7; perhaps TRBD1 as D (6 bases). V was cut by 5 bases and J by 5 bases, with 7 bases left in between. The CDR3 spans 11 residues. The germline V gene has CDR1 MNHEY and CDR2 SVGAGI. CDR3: CASSQGHEQYF. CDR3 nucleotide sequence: TGTGCCAGCAGTCAGGGGCACGAGCAGTACTTC.

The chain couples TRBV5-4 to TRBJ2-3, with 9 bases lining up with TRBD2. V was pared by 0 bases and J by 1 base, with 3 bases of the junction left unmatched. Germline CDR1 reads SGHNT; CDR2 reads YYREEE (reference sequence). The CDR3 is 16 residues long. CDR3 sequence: CASSLAWTSGTDTQYF. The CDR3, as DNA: TGTGCCAGCAGCTTGGCATGGACTAGCGGCACAGATACGCAGTATTTT.

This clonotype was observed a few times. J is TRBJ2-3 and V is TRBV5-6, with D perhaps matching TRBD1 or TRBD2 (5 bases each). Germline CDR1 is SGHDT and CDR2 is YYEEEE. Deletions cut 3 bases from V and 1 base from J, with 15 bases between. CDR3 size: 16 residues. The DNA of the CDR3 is TGTGCCAGCAGCTCCAAGGGACCATGGGGCACAGATACGCAGTATTTT. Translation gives CASSSKGPWGTDTQYF.

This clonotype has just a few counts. The CDR3 coding sequence is TGCAGTGCTAGAGAACTGGAGAACAGGCAGACCCAGTACTTC. Translating gives CSARELENRQTQYF. The chain links TRBV20-1 to TRBJ2-5; TRBD1 might be the D (5 bases). CDR3 size: 14 residues. V gave up 0 bases and J gave up 6 bases, with 14 bases separating them. Per germline, CDR1 DFQATT and CDR2 SNEGSKA (reference sequence).

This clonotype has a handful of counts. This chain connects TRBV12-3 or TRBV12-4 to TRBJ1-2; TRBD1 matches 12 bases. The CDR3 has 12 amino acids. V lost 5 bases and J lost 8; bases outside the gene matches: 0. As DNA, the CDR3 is TGTGCCAGCAGTGGGACAGGGGGCGGCTACACCTTC. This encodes CASSGTGGGYTF.

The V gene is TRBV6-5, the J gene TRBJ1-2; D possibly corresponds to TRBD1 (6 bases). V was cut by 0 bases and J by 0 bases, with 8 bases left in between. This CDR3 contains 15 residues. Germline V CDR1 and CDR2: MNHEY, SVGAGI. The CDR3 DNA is TGTGCCAGCAGTTACTCGGGGGCAGCTAACTATGGCTACACCTTC. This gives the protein CASSYSGAANYGYTF.

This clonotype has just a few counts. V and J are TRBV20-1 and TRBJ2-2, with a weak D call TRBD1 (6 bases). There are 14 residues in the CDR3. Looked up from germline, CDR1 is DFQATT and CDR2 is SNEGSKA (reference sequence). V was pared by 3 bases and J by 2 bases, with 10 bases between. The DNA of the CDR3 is TGCAGTGCTAGGAAGGGGGAAAACACCGGGGAGCTGTTTTTT. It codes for CSARKGENTGELFF.

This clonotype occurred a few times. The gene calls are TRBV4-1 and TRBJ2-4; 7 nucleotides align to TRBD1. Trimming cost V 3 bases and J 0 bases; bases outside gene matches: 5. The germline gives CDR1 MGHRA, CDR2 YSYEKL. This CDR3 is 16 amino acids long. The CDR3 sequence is CASSQGQSSAKNIQYF. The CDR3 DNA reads TGCGCCAGCAGCCAGGGACAGTCGTCAGCCAAAAACATTCAGTACTTC.

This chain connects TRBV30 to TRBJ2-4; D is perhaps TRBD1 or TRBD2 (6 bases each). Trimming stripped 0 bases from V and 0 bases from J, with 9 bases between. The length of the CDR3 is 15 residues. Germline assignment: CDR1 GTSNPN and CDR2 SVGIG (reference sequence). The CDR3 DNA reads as TGTGCCTGGAGTGTGGGGGGCGCAGCCAAAAACATTCAGTACTTC. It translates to CAWSVGGAAKNIQYF.

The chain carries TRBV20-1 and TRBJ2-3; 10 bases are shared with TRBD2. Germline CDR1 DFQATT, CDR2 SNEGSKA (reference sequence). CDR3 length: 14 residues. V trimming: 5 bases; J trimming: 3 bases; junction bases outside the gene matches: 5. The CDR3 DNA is TGCAGTGCTTGGTCTAGCGGGAGTACAGATACGCAGTATTTT. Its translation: CSAWSSGSTDTQYF.

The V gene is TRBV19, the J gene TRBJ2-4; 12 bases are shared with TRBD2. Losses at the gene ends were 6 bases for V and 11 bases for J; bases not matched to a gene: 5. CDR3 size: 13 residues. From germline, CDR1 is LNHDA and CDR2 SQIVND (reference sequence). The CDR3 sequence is CASSPTSGGVQYF. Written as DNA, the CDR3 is TGTGCCAGTAGCCCGACTAGCGGGGGAGTTCAGTACTTC.

CDR3 amino acids: CASSYKGGQYF. The CDR3 bases are TGTGCCAGCAGTTACAAAGGGGGGCAGTACTTC. The gene calls are TRBV6-5 and TRBJ2-7, with a weak D call TRBD1 (6 bases). V was pared by 2 bases and J by 9 bases, with 8 bases between. The CDR3 runs 11 residues. Germline values: CDR1 MNHEY, CDR2 SVGAGI.

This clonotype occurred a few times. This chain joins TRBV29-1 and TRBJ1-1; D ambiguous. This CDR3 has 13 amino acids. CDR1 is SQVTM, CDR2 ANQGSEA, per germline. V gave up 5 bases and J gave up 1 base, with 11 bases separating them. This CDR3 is CSVPGRGNTEAFF. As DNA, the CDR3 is TGCAGCGTTCCTGGGCGGGGGAACACTGAAGCTTTCTTT. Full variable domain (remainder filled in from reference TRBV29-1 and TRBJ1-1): SAVISQKPSRDICQRGTSLTIQCQVDSQVTMMFWYRQQPGQSLTLIATANQGSEATYESGFVIDKFPISRPNLTFSTLTVSNMSPEDSSIYLCSVPGRGNTEAFFGQGTRLTVV.

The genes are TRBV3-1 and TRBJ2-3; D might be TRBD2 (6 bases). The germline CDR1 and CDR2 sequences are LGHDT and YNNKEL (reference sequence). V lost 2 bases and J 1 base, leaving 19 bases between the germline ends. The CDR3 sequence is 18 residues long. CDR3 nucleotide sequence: TGTGCCAGCAGCCAAAAATGGCCGGGGGAGAGCGGCACAGATACGCAGTATTTT. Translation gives CASSQKWPGESGTDTQYF.

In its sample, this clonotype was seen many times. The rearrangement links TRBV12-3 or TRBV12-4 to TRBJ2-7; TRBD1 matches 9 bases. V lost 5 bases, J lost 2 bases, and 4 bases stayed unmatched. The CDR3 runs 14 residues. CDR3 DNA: TGTGCCAGCAGTCAGACAGGGGGTCCCTACGAGCAGTACTTC. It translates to CASSQTGGPYEQYF.